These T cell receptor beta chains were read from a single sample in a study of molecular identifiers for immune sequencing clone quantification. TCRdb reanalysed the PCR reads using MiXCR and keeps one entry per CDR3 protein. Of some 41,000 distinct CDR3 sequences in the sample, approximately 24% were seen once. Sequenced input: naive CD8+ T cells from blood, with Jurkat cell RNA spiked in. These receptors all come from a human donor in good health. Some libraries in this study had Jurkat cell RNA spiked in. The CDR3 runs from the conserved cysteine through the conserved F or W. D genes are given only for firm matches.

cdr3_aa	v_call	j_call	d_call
CASSLASQAEQYF	TRBV13	TRBJ2-7	-
CASSQSVKGSRHEQYF	TRBV23-1	TRBJ2-7	-
CASSMRGPNTGELFF	TRBV19	TRBJ2-2	TRBD1
CSQSIGGSEQFF	TRBV29-1	TRBJ2-1	-
CASSITTGGDQPQHF	TRBV19	TRBJ1-5	-
CASKEDGGFTGELFF	TRBV19	TRBJ2-2	-
CSVEREKSTDTQYF	TRBV29-1	TRBJ2-3	-
CASSLDTSPGYEQYF	TRBV11-2	TRBJ2-7	-
CASSQPRDLTGELFF	TRBV3-1	TRBJ2-2	-
CSVREPFLRTDTQYF	TRBV29-1	TRBJ2-3	-
CASSESPPTTMWTEAFF	TRBV2	TRBJ1-1	-
CATSGEGDGTEAFF	TRBV15	TRBJ1-1	-
CASSLSGYQETQYF	TRBV7-6	TRBJ2-5	-
CASSQGQQGLVGSGYTF	TRBV4-3	TRBJ1-2	TRBD1
CATSFFGGRAKNIQYF	TRBV19	TRBJ2-4	-
CASSFGQGSADTQYF	TRBV5-1	TRBJ2-3	TRBD1
CASSKGAGANTGELFF	TRBV7-9	TRBJ2-2	TRBD1
CASSLGPSVGVDTQYF	TRBV13	TRBJ2-3	-
CASSLVVASTYNSPLHF	TRBV7-8	TRBJ1-6	-
CASSLRGDTQYF	TRBV4-1	TRBJ2-3	-
CASSYYGLAKNIQYF	TRBV6-6	TRBJ2-4	-
CASSTGTMNTGELFF	TRBV2	TRBJ2-2	TRBD2
CASSFPTDTQYF	TRBV7-9	TRBJ2-3	-
CASSYYPLTSGRAREIGTDTQYF	TRBV27	TRBJ2-3	TRBD2
CAGSLLGGGGYGYTF	TRBV5-6	TRBJ1-2	-
CASSLTGVDEKLFF	TRBV7-2	TRBJ1-4	-
CASSLERGRSRNTEAFF	TRBV5-1	TRBJ1-1	-
CASSGSSGAYLSYNEQFF	TRBV2	TRBJ2-1	-
CASSPQDTANYGYTF	TRBV7-9	TRBJ1-2	-
CATSRDLGLGNEQFF	TRBV15	TRBJ2-1	-
CASSEHRRRDNQPQHF	TRBV6-1	TRBJ1-5	-
CASSQDWGETQYF	TRBV4-3	TRBJ2-5	-
CASSSTDLQTDTQYF	TRBV6-5	TRBJ2-3	-
CASRGGFSGGALEQYF	TRBV25-1	TRBJ2-7	TRBD2
CASSTMSFRTDTQYF	TRBV18	TRBJ2-3	-
CSASVAGTSGIYEPSF	TRBV20-1	TRBJ2-7	TRBD2
CASRVNNEQFF	TRBV6-5	TRBJ2-1	-
CASRYRRPGQPNTGELFF	TRBV23-1	TRBJ2-2	TRBD1
CSARPVGEGYSNQPQHF	TRBV20-1	TRBJ1-5	-
CAIRSGQATISGNTIYF	TRBV10-3	TRBJ1-3	TRBD1
CASSSGLAGGLREGEQYF	TRBV13	TRBJ2-7	TRBD2
CSARGLSTDTQYF	TRBV20-1	TRBJ2-3	-
CASSPGHHTGELFF	TRBV27	TRBJ2-2	-
CASSIGAGPDQPQHF	TRBV19	TRBJ1-5	-
CASSVTSGSEQYF	TRBV7-2	TRBJ2-7	-
CASSLEGFSYEQYF	TRBV11-2	TRBJ2-7	-
CASSLDSGLGNGYTF	TRBV5-5	TRBJ1-2	-
CSARGLALYEQYF	TRBV20-1	TRBJ2-7	TRBD2
CASSLKTGFYYNEQFF	TRBV7-6	TRBJ2-1	TRBD1
CASSLYQVTGNSPLHF	TRBV7-6	TRBJ1-6	TRBD1